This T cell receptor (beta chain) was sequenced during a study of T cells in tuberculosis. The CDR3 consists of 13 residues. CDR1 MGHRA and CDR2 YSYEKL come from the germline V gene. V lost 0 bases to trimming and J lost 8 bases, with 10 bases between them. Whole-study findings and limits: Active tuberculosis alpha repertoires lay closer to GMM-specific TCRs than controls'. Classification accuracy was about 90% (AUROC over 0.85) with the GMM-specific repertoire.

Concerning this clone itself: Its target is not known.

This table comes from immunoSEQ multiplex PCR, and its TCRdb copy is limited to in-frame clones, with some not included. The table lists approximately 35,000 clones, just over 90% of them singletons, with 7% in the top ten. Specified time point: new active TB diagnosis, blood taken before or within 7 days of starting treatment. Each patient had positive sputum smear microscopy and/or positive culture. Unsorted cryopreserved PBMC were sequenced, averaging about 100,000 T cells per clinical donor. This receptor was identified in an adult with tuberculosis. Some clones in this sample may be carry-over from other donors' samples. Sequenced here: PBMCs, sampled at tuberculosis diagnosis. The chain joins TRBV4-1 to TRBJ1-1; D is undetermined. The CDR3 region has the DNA TGCGCCAGCAGCCAAGAAAAGGGAGGGGAAGCTTTCTTT. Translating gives CASSQEKGGEAFF.